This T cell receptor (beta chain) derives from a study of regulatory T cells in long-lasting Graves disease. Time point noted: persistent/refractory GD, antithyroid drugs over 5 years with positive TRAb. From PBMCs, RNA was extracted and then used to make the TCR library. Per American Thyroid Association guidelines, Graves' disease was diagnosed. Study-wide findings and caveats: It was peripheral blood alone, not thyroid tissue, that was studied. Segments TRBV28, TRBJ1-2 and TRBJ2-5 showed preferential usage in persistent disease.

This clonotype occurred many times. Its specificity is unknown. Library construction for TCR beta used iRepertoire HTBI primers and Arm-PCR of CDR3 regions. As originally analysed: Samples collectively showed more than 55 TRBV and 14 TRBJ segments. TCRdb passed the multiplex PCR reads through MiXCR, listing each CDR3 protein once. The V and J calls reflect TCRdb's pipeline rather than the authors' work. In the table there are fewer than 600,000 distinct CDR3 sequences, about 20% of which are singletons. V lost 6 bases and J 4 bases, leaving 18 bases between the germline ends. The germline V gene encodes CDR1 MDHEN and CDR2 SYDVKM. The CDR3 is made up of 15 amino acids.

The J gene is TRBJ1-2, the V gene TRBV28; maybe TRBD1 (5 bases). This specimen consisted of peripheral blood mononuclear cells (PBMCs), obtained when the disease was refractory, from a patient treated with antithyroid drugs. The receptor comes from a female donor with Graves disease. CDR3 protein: CASSPSQGGGYGYTF. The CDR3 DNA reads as TGTGCCAGCAGCCCGTCCCAGGGCGGGGGCTATGGCTACACCTTC.